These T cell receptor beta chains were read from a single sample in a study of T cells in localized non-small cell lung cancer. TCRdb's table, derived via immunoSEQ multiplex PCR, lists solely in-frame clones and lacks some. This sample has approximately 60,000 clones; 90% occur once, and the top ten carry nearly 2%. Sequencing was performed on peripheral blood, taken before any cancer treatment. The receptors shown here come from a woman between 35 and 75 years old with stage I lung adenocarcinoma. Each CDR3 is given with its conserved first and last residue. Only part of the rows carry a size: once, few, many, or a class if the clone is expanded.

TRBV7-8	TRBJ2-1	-	CASSPPLRTGPYNEQFF
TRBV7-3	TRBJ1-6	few	CASSFSYNDSPLHF
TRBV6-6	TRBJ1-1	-	CASRVTGLHTEAFF
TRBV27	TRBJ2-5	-	CASSQLAEQETQYF
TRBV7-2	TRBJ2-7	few	CASSRTSGRDEQYF
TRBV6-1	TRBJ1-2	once	CASSEAGDPYFYGYTF
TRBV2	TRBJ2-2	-	CASSIRRQPVTGELFF
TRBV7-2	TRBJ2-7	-	CASSFRQIYEQYF
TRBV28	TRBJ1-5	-	CASSLGLNADQPQHF
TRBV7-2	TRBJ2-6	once	CASSLAPGSGANVLTF
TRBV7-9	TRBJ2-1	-	CASSLSGGNEQFF
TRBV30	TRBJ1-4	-	CAWKTTTNEKLFF
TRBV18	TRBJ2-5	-	CASSPGETQYF
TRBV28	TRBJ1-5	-	CASSISPGVSNQPQHF
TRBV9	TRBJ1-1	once	CASSSLTGATEAFF
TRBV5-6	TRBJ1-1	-	CASSLGISRNTEAFF
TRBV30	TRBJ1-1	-	CTGWKGNRMNTEAFF
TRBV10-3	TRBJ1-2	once	CAISPEAGPYYGYTF
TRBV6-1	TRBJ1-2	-	CASSSRGGYGYTF
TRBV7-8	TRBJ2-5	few	CASSLAFGQGGQETQYF
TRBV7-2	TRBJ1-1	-	CASSLRGLLGTEAFF
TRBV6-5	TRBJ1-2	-	CASKVGDSGYTF
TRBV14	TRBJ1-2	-	CASSTTGFYGYTF
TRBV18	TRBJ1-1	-	CASSPSPGQIAILEAFF
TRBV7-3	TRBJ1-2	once	CASSLTSGQEDSYTF
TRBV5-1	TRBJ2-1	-	CASSLSTGEGNEQFF
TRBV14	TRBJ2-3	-	CASSQDWGTGSTDTQYF
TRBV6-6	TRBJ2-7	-	CASSHWGTSGSGEQYF
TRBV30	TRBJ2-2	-	CAWKAGTGELFF
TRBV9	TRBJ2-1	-	CASSVTGSYNEQFF
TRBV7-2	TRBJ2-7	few	CASSLGWFRGYEQYF
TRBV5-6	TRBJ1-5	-	CASSLGRGGNPYSNQPQHF
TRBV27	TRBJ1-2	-	CASSLIGTSGYGYTF
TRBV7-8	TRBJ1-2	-	CASSLGGFFNYGYTF
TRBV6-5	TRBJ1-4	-	CASSPDGPTNEKLFF
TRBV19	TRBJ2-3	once	CASSRTSGSIGDTQYF
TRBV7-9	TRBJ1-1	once	CASRLHEGTEAFF
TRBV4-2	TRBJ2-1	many	CASSTGLAGGRSEQFF
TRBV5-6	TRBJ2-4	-	CASSSTGAGVGNIQYF
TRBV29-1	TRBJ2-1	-	CSVWAGGVVNEQFF
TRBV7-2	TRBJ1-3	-	CASSFSGVHSGNTIYF
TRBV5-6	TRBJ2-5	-	CASSAQGARSWETQYF
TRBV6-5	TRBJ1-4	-	CASSKNEKLFF
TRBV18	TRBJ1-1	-	CASSPGQGTTEAFF
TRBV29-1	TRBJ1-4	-	CSVEGIGEDKDEKLFF
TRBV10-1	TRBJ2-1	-	CASSEISRGRNEQFF
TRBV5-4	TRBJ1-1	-	CASLPPGQWTEAFF
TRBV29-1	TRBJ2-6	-	CSAGQSSGANVLTF
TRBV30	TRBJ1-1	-	CAWSVGPTANTEAFF
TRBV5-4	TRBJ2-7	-	CASSWGGLSSYEQYF
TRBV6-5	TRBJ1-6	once	CASRDRGVSPLHF
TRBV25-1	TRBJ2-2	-	CASSLPGTANTGELFF
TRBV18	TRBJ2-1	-	CASSPDNSIRNEQFF
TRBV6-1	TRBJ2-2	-	CASSWDRLVF
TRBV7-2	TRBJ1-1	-	CASSLGGAGRVAFF
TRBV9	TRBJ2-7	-	CAGSPGLAEPPHEQYF
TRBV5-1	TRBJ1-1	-	CASYFGGGGSAEAFF